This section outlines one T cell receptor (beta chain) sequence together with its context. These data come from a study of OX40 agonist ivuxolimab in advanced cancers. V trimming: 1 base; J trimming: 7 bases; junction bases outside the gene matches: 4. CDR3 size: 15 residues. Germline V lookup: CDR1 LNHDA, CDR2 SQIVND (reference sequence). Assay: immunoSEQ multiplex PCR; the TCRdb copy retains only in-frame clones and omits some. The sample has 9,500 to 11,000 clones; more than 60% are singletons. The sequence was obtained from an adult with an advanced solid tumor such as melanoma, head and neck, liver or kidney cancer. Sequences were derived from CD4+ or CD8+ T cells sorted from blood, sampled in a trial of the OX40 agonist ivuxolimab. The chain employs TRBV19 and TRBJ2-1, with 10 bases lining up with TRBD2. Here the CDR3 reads CASSIGASGGNEQFF. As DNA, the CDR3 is TGTGCCAGTAGTATAGGGGCTAGCGGGGGTAATGAGCAGTTCTTC.